The 15 T cell receptor beta chains below all came from one sample that was sequenced in a study of T cell responses to AZD1222 COVID-19 vaccine. Clones were read by immunoSEQ multiplex PCR, and TCRdb kept only the in-frame ones, dropping some. The sample consists of roughly 95,000 clones, over 75% of them appearing once. The material was peripheral blood, obtained on day 0 of AZD1222 vaccination. These receptors originate from an adult in good health.

This chain connects TRBV2 to TRBJ1-1; D is unresolved. This CDR3 is built from 15 residues. The V end lost 3 bases, the J end lost 9 bases, and 20 bases lay between the germline ends. The germline V gene encodes CDR1 SNHLY and CDR2 FYNNEI. This CDR3 is CASSDVGGRLGKAFF. DNA for the CDR3: TGTGCCAGCAGTGATGTGGGAGGTCGCCTTGGCAAAGCTTTCTTT.

V gene TRBV3-1 (or the pseudogene TRBV3-2) combines with J gene TRBJ1-1; no clear D. The CDR3 consists of 13 residues. Germline V gene sequence: CDR1 LGHDT, CDR2 YNNKEL (reference sequence). V lost 1 base to trimming and J lost 7 bases, with 10 bases between them. The CDR3 loop is CASSQAPTREAFF. CDR3 nucleotide sequence: TGTGCCAGCAGCCAAGCCCCCACCCGTGAAGCTTTCTTT.

The J gene is TRBJ2-1, the V gene TRBV4-2; 12 nucleotides match TRBD2. CDR1 and CDR2 (germline): LGHNA, YNFKEQ. The CDR3 is 17 residues long. The trim removed 0 bases at V and 2 bases at J, leaving 2 bases unmatched. For the CDR3, the DNA is TGTGCCAGCAGCCAAGAAACTAGCGGGAGGACCTACAATGAGCAGTTCTTC. Protein product: CASSQETSGRTYNEQFF.

This chain uses TRBV11-2 with TRBJ2-4, with a tentative D call TRBD1 (6 bases). The CDR3 length is 15 residues. Germline lookup yields CDR1 SGHAT and CDR2 FQNNGV. Trimming removed 3 bases from V and 4 bases from J, with 13 bases in between. The CDR3 here is CASSLAPGHKNIQYF. For the CDR3, the DNA is TGTGCCAGCAGCTTGGCGCCGGGACATAAAAACATTCAGTACTTC.

By share, this clone ranks as medium-sized (0.01 to 0.1%). The V and J genes are TRBV24-1 and TRBJ1-4, with 8 bases that match TRBD1. The CDR3 spans 16 residues. J lost 7 bases, V lost 4 bases, and 10 bases had no gene match. Germline V gene lookup returns CDR1 KGHDR and CDR2 SFDVKD. The CDR3 nucleotides are TGTGCCACCAGTGACTCCAAGGACAGGGTGTTTGAAAAACTGTTTTTT. It translates to CATSDSKDRVFEKLFF.

The genes are TRBV4-2 and TRBJ2-5, with 9 bases lining up with TRBD1. There are 16 residues in the CDR3. CDR1 and CDR2 (germline): LGHNA, YNFKEQ. J gave up 5 bases and V 0 bases, and 7 bases lay outside the gene matches. The CDR3 nucleotides read TGTGCCAGCAGCCAAGAAGGGGACAGGGTCTTTGAGACCCAGTACTTC. Amino acid sequence: CASSQEGDRVFETQYF.

CDR3 residues: CASSPGLAGEQYF. The DNA of the CDR3 is TGTGCCAGCAGCCCAGGACTAGCAGGCGAGCAGTACTTC. This chain connects TRBV11-3 to TRBJ2-7; 8 positions agree with TRBD2. J gave up 6 bases and V 5 bases, and 6 bases lay outside the gene matches. The CDR3 has 13 amino acids. Germline CDR1 reads SGHNT; CDR2 reads YENEEA.

This clone was seen a single time. V and J are TRBV6-5 and TRBJ1-1, with D unresolved. V dropped 2 bases and J dropped 3 bases, with 7 bases sitting between them. CDR1 MNHEY and CDR2 SVGAGI come from the germline V gene. This CDR3 is built from 13 residues. CDR3 nucleotide sequence: TGTGCCAGCAGTTACGGCCAGTACACTGAAGCTTTCTTT. It specifies CASSYGQYTEAFF.

The J gene is TRBJ2-1, the V gene TRBV27; TRBD2 agrees at 14 bases. With V trimmed by 5 bases and J by 4 bases, 4 bases remained unmatched. The CDR3 runs to 16 residues. CDR1 and CDR2 (germline): MNHEY, SMNVEV (reference sequence). The CDR3 loop reads CASSTGLAGVYNEQFF. CDR3 in DNA: TGTGCCAGCAGTACGGGACTAGCGGGAGTGTACAATGAGCAGTTCTTC.

V gene TRBV10-3 combines with J gene TRBJ1-1; tentative D call: TRBD1 (5 bases). The CDR3 spans 13 residues. V was shortened by 10 bases and J by 6 bases, with 18 bases between the two germline ends. Germline V gene lookup returns CDR1 ENHRY and CDR2 SYGVKD. Written as DNA, the CDR3 is TGTGCCACTTGGGGGACGGATACACCTGAAGCTTTCTTT. It encodes CATWGTDTPEAFF.

J is TRBJ1-4 and V is TRBV5-1; TRBD1 agrees at 7 bases. The germline gives CDR1 SGHRS, CDR2 YFSETQ. V lost 4 bases and J lost 3; bases outside the gene matches: 9. This CDR3 has 16 residues. CDR3 coding DNA: TGCGCCAGCAGCCTAGACAGGGCCACCCCTAATGAAAAACTGTTTTTT. Protein product: CASSLDRATPNEKLFF. The full variable domain, completed using reference TRBV5-1 and TRBJ1-4, is KAGVTQTPRYLIKTRGQQVTLSCSPISGHRSVSWYQQTPGQGLQFLFEYFSETQRNKGNFPGRFSGRQFSNSRSEMNVSTLELGDSALYLCASSLDRATPNEKLFFGSGTQLSVL.

The chain links TRBV28 to TRBJ1-5; TRBD1 agrees at 11 bases. Germline CDR1 reads MDHEN; CDR2 reads SYDVKM. With V trimmed by 7 bases and J by 4 bases, 6 bases remained unmatched. This CDR3 spans 15 amino acids. The DNA for the CDR3 is TGTGCCAGCAACGAGGACAGGGGGCTGAATCAGCCCCAGCATTTT. It translates to CASNEDRGLNQPQHF.

This sequence joins TRBV11-2 and TRBJ2-2, with a possible D match to TRBD2 (6 bases). The V end lost 5 bases, the J end lost 1 base, and 11 bases lay between the germline ends. This CDR3 contains 15 residues. CDR1 and CDR2 (germline): SGHAT, FQNNGV. CDR3 sequence (DNA): TGTGCCAGCAGCCGGGGACTGAAGAACACCGGGGAGCTGTTTTTT. The encoded protein is CASSRGLKNTGELFF.

V is TRBV13 and J is TRBJ2-7, with D maybe TRBD2 (6 bases). The CDR3 consists of 14 residues. Trimming stripped 5 bases from V and 3 bases from J, with 14 bases between. Germline CDR1 and CDR2: PRHDT and FYEKMQ (reference sequence). The CDR3 nucleotides are TGTGCCAGCAGCCAGAGGGGACTCTTCTACGAGCAGTACTTC. Its protein is CASSQRGLFYEQYF.

This chain connects TRBV4-1 to TRBJ1-4; D remains unclear. The germline V gene has CDR1 MGHRA and CDR2 YSYEKL. The germline V and J ends were trimmed by 3 bases and 5 bases, with 10 bases remaining between them. This CDR3 has 14 amino acids. For the CDR3, the DNA is TGCGCCAGCAGCCACGCAGGACTAAATGAAAAACTGTTTTTT. Protein product: CASSHAGLNEKLFF.